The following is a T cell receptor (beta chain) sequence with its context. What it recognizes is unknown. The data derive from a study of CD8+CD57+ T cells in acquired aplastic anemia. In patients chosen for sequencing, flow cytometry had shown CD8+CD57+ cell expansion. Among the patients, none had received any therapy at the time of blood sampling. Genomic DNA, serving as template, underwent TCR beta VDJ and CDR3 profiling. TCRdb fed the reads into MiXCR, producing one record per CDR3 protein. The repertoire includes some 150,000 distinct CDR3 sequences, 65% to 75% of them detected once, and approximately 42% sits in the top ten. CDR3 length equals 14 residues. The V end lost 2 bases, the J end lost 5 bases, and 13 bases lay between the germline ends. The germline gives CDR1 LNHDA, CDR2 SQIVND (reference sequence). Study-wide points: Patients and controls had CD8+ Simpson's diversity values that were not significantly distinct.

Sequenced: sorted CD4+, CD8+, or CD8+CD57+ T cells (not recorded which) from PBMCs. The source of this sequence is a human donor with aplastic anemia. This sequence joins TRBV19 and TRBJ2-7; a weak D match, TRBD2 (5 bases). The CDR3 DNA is TGTGCCAGTAGTATAACCGGGATCTGGAACGAGCAGTACTTC. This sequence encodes CASSITGIWNEQYF.